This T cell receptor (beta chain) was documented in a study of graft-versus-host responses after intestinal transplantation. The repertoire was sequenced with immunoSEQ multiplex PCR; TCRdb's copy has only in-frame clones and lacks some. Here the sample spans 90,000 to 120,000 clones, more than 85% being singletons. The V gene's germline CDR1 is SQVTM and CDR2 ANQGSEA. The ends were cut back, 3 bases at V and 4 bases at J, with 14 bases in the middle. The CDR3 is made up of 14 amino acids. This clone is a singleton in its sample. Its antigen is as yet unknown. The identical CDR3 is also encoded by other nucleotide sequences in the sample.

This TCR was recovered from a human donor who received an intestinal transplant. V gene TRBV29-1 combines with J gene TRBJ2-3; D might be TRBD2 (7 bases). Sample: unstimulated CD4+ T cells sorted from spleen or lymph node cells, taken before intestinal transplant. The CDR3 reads CSVEGGRGADTQYF. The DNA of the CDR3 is TGCAGCGTTGAGGGGGGGCGAGGGGCAGATACGCAGTATTTT.